This T cell receptor beta chain was sequenced in a study of blood T cell repertoires in COVID-19. Across the whole study: COVID-19 samples from acute and convalescent phases originated in the United States, Italy and Spain. Sample material is recorded as cDNA or gDNA derived from T cells, B-cell-depleted T cells, or PBMCs.

The protocol was immunoSEQ multiplex PCR, while the TCRdb copy is restricted to in-frame clones and leaves out a portion. The repertoire consists of about 57,000 clones, with 75% to 95% occurring once and the leading ten covering around 2.3%. CDR1 is ENHRY, CDR2 SYGVKD, per germline. Trimming took off 5 bases at V and 4 bases at J, with 16 bases between the two ends. This CDR3 contains 15 residues. This TCR derives from a man aged 55 to 69 with acute or convalescent COVID-19. The specimen was peripheral blood. The rearrangement uses TRBV10-3 and TRBJ2-3; a possible D gene is TRBD2 (7 bases). CDR3 bases: TGTGCCATCAGTCTAGGGGGGGAGGGAGCAGATACGCAGTATTTT. This encodes CAISLGGEGADTQYF.